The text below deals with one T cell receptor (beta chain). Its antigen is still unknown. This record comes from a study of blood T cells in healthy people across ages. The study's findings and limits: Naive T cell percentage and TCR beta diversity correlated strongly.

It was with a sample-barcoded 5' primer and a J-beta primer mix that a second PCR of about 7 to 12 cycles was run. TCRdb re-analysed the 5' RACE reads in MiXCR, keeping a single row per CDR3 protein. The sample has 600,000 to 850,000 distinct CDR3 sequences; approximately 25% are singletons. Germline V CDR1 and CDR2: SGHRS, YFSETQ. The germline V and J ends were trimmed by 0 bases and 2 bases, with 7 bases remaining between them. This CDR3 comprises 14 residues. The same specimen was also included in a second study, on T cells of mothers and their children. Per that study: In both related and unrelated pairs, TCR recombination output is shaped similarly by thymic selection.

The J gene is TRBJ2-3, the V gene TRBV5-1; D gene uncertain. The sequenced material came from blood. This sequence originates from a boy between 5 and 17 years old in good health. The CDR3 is CASSLGEVTDTQYF. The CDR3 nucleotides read TGCGCCAGCAGCTTGGGAGAGGTCACAGATACGCAGTATTTT.